This T cell receptor (beta chain) is from a study of cytomegalovirus exposure and HLA in healthy donors. The primer mix had 60 Vbeta and 13 Jbeta primers. Sequencing used immunoSEQ multiplex PCR; TCRdb keeps in-frame clones, though not all of them. The sample shows roughly 97,000 clones, 78% of them seen only once. CDR3 length: 16 amino acids. The ends were cut back, 4 bases at V and 5 bases at J, with 17 bases in the middle. In germline, CDR1 is LNHNV, CDR2 YYDKDF (reference sequence). This clonotype was obtained from a woman aged 40 to 50 in good health and CMV-seronegative. The specimen was PBMCs. The V gene is TRBV15, the J gene TRBJ1-4; unclear D gene. CDR3 sequence: CATSIKPHLTNEKLFF. The CDR3 DNA sequence: TGTGCCACCAGCATAAAACCCCACTTAACGAATGAAAAACTGTTTTTT. The whole variable domain, remainder taken from reference TRBV15 and TRBJ1-4, is DAMVIQNPRYQVTQFGKPVTLSCSQTLNHNVMYWYQQKSSQAPKLLFHYYDKDFNNEADTPDNFQSRRPNTSFCFLDIRSPGLGDTAMYLCATSIKPHLTNEKLFFGSGTQLSVL.